One T cell receptor beta chain is described in this entry. Its antigen is still unknown. A second PCR, run for about 7 to 12 cycles, used a sample-barcoded 5' primer plus a J-beta primer mix. Template switching added a 12-random-nucleotide identifier to every cDNA molecule. Every individual sample yielded 3 million or more paired-end reads (each containing CDR3). TCRdb analysed the 5' RACE reads with MiXCR anew, one entry per CDR3 protein. The profile shows about 1.4 million distinct CDR3 sequences, approximately 63% of them singletons. This record belongs to a study of blood T cells in healthy people across ages. Study-wide results and caveats: Naive T cell percentage showed a strong correlation with TCR beta diversity. Expanded clonotype shifts may have been confounded, as the donors had an unknown CMV status.

This CDR3 contains 16 residues. Germline trimming cut 0 bases from V and 14 bases from J; bases unmatched to any gene: 12. Germline-derived CDR1 and CDR2 are MGHRA and YSYEKL. The chain uses TRBV4-1 and TRBJ2-1; 11 positions agree with TRBD2. The sample comprised blood. The clonotype comes from a man between 18 and 29 years old in good health. CDR3 sequence reads: CASSQDPRTASGRKFF. The CDR3 DNA is TGCGCCAGCAGCCAAGATCCCCGTACGGCTAGCGGGAGGAAGTTCTTC.